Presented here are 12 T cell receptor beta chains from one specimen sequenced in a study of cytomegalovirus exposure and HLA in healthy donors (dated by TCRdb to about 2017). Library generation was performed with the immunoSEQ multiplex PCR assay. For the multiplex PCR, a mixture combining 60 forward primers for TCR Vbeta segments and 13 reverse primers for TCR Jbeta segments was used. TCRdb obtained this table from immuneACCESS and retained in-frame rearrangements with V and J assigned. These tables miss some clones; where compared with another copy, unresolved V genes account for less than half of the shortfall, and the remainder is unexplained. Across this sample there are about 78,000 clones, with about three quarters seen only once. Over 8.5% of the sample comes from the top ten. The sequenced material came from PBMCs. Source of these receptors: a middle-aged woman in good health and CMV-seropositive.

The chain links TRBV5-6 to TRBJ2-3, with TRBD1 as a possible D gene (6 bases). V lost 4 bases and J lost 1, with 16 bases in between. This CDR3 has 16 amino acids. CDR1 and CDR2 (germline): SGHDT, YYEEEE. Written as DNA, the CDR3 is TGTGCCAGCAGCGCAGGGGACACCCCGGGCACAGATACGCAGTATTTT. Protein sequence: CASSAGDTPGTDTQYF.

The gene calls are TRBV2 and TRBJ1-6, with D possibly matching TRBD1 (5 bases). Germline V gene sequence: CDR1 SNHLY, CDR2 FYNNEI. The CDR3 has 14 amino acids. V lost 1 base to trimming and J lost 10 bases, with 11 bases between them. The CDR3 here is CASSEEQVGSPLHF. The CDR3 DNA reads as TGTGCCAGCAGTGAAGAACAGGTCGGGTCACCCCTCCACTTT. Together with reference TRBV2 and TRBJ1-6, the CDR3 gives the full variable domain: EPEVTQTPSHQVTQMGQEVILRCVPISNHLYFYWYRQILGQKVEFLVSFYNNEISEKSEIFDDQFSVERPDGSNFTLKIRSTKLEDSAMYFCASSEEQVGSPLHFGNGTRLTVT.

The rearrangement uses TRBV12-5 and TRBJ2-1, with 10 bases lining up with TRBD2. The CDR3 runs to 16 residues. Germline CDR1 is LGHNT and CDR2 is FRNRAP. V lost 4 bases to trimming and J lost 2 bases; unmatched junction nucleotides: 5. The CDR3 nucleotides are TGTGCTAGTGGTTCGAAGGGACTAGCGACCTACAATGAGCAGTTCTTC. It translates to CASGSKGLATYNEQFF. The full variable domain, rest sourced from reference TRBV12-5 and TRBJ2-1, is DARVTQTPRHKVTEMGQEVTMRCQPILGHNTVFWYRQTMMQGLELLAYFRNRAPLDDSGMPKDRFSAEMPDATLATLKIQPSEPRDSAVYFCASGSKGLATYNEQFFGPGTRLTVL.

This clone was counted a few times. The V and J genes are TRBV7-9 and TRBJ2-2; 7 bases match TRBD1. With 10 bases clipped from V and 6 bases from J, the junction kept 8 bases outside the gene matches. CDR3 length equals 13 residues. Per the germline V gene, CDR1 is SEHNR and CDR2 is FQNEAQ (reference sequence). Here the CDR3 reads CATEKGASGELFF. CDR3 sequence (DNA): TGTGCCACCGAAAAGGGGGCATCCGGGGAGCTGTTTTTT.

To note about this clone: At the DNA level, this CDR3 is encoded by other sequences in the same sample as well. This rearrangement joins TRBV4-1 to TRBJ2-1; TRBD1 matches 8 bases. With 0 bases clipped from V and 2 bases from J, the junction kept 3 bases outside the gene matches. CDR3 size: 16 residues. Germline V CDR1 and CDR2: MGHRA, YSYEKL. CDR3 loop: CASSQDGQGAYNEQFF. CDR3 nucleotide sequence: TGCGCCAGCAGCCAAGACGGACAGGGCGCCTACAATGAGCAGTTCTTC.

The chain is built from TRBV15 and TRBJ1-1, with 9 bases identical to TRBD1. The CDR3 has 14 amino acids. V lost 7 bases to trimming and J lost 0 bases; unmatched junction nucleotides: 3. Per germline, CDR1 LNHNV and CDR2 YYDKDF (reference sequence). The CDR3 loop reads CATTRTGVNTEAFF. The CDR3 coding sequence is TGTGCCACCACGCGGACAGGGGTGAACACTGAAGCTTTCTTT.

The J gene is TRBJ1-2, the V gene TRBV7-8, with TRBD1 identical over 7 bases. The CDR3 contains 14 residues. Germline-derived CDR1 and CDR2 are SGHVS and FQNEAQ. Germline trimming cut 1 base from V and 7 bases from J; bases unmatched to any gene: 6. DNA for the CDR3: TGTGCCAGCAGCTTAGTGCTAGGGGGCGGTGGCTACACCTTC. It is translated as CASSLVLGGGGYTF.

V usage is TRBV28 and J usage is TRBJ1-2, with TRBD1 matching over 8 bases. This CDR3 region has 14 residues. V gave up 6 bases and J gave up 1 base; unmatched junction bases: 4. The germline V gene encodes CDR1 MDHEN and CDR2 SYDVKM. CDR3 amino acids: CASSNGQGNYGYTF. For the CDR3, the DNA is TGTGCCAGCAGCAACGGACAGGGTAACTATGGCTACACCTTC.

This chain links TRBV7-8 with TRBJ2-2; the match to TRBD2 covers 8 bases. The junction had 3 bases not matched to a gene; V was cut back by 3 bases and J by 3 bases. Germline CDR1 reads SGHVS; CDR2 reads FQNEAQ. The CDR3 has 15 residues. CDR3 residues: CASSLTSVDTGELFF. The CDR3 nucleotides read TGTGCCAGCAGCTTGACTAGCGTGGACACCGGGGAGCTGTTTTTT.

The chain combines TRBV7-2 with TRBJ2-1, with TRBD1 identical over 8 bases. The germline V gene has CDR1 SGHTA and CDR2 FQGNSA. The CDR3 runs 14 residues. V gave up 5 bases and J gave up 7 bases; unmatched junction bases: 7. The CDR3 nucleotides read TGTGCCAGCAGCAGGACAGGGAGCAGTAATGAGCAGTTCTTC. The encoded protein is CASSRTGSSNEQFF.

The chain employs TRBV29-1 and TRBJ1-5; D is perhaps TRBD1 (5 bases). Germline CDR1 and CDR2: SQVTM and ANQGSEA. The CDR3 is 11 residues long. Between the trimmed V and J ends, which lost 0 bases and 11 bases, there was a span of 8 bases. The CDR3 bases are TGCAGCGTTGAAGACGGGGGGTCCCAGCATTTT. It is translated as CSVEDGGSQHF.

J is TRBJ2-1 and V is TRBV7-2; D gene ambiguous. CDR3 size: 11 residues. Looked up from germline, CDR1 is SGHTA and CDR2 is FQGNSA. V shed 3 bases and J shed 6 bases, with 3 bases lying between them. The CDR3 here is CASSFSNEQFF. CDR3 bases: TGTGCCAGCAGCTTCTCCAATGAGCAGTTCTTC.